The clone carrying this T cell receptor (beta chain) came up a few times. The sample comes from a study of T cells in Graves' hyperthyroidism and ophthalmopathy. TCR beta CDR3 regions were amplified from RNA transcripts. The HTBI primer set was used in a first-round RT-PCR of the TCR CDR3. One entry per CDR3 protein results from TCRdb running MiXCR on the multiplex PCR reads. The sample has about 500,000 distinct CDR3 sequences, 13% to 15% seen once. Sequencing input: blood. This TCR derives from a woman between 18 and 29 years old with Graves' hyperthyroidism.

CDR3 sequence (DNA): TGTGCCAGCAGCTCACGGACAGGGTGGGGTTCACCCCTCCACTTT. This sequence encodes CASSSRTGWGSPLHF. This chain uses TRBV27 with TRBJ1-6; 8 positions match TRBD1. This CDR3 region has 15 residues. Germline CDR1 is MNHEY and CDR2 is SMNVEV (reference sequence). V dropped 6 bases and J dropped 9; count of bases not matched to a gene: 10.